What follows describes a single T cell receptor (beta chain). Antigen specificity is unknown. The CDR3 has 13 residues. The germline V and J ends were trimmed by 4 bases and 4 bases, with 12 bases remaining between them. Germline assignment: CDR1 SQVTM and CDR2 ANQGSEA. This record belongs to a study of long-term antiretroviral therapy in people with HIV. General study findings and limits: Control repertoires displayed wider CDR3 length ranges than the HIV repertoires. Despite increasing after ART, diversity remained lower than that of transplant donor controls. Blood draws took place between about 2004 and 2018 and possibly involved older ART regimens.

Running of the v3.0 immunoSEQ assay took place at survey level. The protocol was immunoSEQ multiplex PCR, while the TCRdb copy is restricted to in-frame clones and leaves out a portion. The sample lists about 35,000 clones; approximately 94% were seen once. Sampling of each donor yielded at least one pre-ART PBMC sample and at least two post-ART PBMC samples. The sequencing used unsorted PBMCs, collected 4.1 years after starting antiretroviral therapy. V and J are TRBV29-1 and TRBJ2-3, with D tentatively TRBD2 (5 bases). The clonotype comes from a woman aged 45 to 65 with HIV. In nucleotides, the CDR3 is TGCAGCGTTGGTCAAGGGAGCCCAGATACGCAGTATTTT. Residues: CSVGQGSPDTQYF.